These 2 T cell receptor beta chains originate from one sample sequenced in a study of control samples from healthy donors and cancer patients. TCRdb's table, derived via immunoSEQ multiplex PCR, lists solely in-frame clones and lacks some. This table has approximately 97,000 clones, around 90% appearing once. The sample consisted of blood. These receptors were obtained from a man younger than 45 in good health.

This chain links TRBV9 with TRBJ2-3; the D is unclear. The V end was cut by 4 bases, the J end by 6 bases, with 12 bases between. CDR3 size: 13 residues. In germline, CDR1 is SGDLS, CDR2 YYNGEE. DNA of the CDR3: TGTGCCAGCAGCCCCGCCCAGGCCGATACGCAGTATTTT. It codes for CASSPAQADTQYF.

This chain connects TRBV5-6 to TRBJ1-3, with D possibly matching TRBD1 (5 bases). Trimming pared 2 bases from V and 3 bases from J, leaving 12 bases between. CDR1 and CDR2 (germline): SGHDT, YYEEEE. The CDR3 contains 15 residues. Here the CDR3 reads CASSFKGTRGNTIYF. CDR3 in DNA: TGTGCCAGCAGCTTTAAGGGGACGCGTGGAAACACCATATATTTT. The complete variable domain, with remaining parts taken from reference TRBV5-6 and TRBJ1-3, reads DAGVTQSPTHLIKTRGQQVTLRCSPKSGHDTVSWYQQALGQGPQFIFQYYEEEERQRGNFPDRFSGHQFPNYSSELNVNALLLGDSALYLCASSFKGTRGNTIYFGEGSWLTVV.